The text below deals with one T cell receptor (beta chain). The sample belongs to a study of T cell changes during pregnancy in multiple sclerosis. Libraries were prepared by immunoSEQ multiplex PCR; TCRdb keeps only in-frame clonotypes and omits some of them. The sample records about 40,000 clones, 91% being singletons. Trimming removed 3 bases at V and 5 bases at J, with 13 bases between. CDR1 and CDR2 from the germline V gene are MNHEY and SMNVEV (reference sequence). The CDR3 loop spans 14 amino acids. The sequence came from a female donor in good health, enrolled as a control in a pregnancy study. This chain connects TRBV27 to TRBJ2-5, with D maybe TRBD2 (5 bases). This specimen consisted of CD4+ T cells from peripheral blood mononuclear cells, obtained in the third trimester of pregnancy. The CDR3 loop reads CASSLAGLGETQYF. DNA for the CDR3: TGTGCCAGCAGTTTGGCGGGTTTGGGGGAGACCCAGTACTTC.